The clone carrying this T cell receptor beta chain was observed a handful of times. Unique molecular identifiers were used to barcode this TCRbeta library. TCRdb used MiXCR to reprocess the PCR reads, holding one entry per CDR3 protein. This table has some 490,000 distinct CDR3 sequences, around 13% appearing once. This sample is part of a study of T-cell reconstitution after alpha-beta-depleted transplantation in children. V lost 7 bases, J lost 4 bases, and 9 bases lay in between. From germline, CDR1 is KGHDR and CDR2 SFDVKD. This CDR3 spans 12 amino acids. This clonotype was sampled from a human donor who donated a stem cell graft to a child with combined immunodeficiency. The V call is TRBV24-1, the J call TRBJ1-2; TRBD1 might be the D (5 bases). Sequenced material: PBMCs from the stem cell graft donor, taken from the stem cell graft. DNA for the CDR3: TGTGCCACCAGGGGACGGTCCTATGGCTACACCTTC. It translates to CATRGRSYGYTF.